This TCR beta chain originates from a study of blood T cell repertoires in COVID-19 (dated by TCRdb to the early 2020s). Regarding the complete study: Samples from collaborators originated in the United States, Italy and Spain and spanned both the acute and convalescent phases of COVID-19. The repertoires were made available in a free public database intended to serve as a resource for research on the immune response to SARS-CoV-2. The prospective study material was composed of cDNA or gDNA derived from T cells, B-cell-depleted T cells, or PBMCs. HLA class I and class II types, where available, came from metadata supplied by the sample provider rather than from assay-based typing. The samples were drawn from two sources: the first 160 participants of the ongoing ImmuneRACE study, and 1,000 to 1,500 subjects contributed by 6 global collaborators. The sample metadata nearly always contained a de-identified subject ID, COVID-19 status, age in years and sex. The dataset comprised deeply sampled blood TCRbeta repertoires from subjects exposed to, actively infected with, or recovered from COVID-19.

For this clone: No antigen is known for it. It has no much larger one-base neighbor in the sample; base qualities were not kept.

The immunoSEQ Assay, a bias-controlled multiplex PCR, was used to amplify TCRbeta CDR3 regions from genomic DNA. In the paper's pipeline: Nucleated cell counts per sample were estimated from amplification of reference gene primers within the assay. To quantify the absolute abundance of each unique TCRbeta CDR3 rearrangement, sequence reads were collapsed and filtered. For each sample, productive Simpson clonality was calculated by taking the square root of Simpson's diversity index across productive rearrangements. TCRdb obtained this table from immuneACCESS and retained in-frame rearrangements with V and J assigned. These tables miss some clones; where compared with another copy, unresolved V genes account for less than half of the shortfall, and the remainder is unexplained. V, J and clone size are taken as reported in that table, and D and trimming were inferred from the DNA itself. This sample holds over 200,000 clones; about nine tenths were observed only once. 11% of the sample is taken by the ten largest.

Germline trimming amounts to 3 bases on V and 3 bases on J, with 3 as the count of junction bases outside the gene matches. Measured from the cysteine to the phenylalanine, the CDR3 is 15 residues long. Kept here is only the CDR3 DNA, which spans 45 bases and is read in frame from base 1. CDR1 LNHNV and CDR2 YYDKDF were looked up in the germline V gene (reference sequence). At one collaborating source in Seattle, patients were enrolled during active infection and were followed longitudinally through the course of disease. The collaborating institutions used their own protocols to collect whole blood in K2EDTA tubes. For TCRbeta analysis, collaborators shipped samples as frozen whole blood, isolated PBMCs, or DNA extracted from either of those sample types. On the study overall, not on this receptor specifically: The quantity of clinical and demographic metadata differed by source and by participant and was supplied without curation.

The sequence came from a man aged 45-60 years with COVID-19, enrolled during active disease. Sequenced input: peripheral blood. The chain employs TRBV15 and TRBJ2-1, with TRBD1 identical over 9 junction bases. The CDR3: CATSRDRGLYNEQFF. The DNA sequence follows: TGTGCCACCAGCAGGGACAGGGGTCTCTACAATGAGCAGTTCTTC.